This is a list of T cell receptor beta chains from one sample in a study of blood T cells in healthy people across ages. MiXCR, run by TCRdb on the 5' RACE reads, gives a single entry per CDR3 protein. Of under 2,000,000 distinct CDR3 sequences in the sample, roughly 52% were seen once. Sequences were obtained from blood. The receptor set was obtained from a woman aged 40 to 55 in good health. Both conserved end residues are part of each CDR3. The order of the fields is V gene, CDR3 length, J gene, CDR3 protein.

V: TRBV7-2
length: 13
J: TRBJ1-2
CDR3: CASSLSQAHGYTF

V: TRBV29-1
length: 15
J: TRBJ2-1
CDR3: CSVEIPWDSQETQFF

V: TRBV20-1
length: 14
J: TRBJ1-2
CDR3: CSAVGQSYNYGYTF

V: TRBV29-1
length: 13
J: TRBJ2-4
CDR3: CSVEEQGGTRQYF

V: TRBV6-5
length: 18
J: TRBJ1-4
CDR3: CASSYGGNRGRTREKLFF

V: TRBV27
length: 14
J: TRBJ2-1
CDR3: CASSLIQGRDEQFF

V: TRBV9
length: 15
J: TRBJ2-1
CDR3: CASSVTGVSYNEQFF

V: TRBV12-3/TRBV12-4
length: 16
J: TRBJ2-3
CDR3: CASTYLRSAHTDTQYF

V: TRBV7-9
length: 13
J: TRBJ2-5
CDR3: CASSSDLEETQYF

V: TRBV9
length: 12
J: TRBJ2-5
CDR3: CASSVAFSEQYF

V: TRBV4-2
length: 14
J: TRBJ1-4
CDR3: CASSRIGDNEKLFF

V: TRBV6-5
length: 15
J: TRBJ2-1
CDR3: CASSYESRGYNEQFF

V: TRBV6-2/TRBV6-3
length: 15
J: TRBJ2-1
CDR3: CASRLDRAFYNEQFF

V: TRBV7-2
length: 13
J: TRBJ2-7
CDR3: CASSTQFGGEQYF

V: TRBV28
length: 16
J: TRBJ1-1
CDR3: CASSPYYRRLNTEAFF

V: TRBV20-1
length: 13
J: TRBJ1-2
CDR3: CSAPHRQSYGYTF

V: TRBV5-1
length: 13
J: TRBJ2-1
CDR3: CASSLEGTGKQFF

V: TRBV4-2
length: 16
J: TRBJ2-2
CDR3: CASSPPYGVGTGELFF

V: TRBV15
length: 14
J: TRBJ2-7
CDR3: CATSRDWTGGEQYF

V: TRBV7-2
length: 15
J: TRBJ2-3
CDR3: CASSARTGVTDTQYF

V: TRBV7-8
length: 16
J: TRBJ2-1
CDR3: CASSLARTGGNNEQFF

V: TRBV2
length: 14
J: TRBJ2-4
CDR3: CASSKAGAKNIQYF

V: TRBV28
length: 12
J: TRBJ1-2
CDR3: CAIQPSPDGYTF

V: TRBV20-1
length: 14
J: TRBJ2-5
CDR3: CSASPGGYQETQYF

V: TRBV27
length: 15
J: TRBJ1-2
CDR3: CASSYGGLRGYGYTF

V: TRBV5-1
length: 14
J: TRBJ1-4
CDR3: CASSLAGTEEKLFF

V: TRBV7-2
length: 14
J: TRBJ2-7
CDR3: CASSLVGGRNEQYF

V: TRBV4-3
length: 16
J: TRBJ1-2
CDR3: CASSQSSPGQGHGYTF

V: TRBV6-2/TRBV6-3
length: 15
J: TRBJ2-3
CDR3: CASRPSGGLTDTQYF

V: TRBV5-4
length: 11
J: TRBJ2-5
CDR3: CASSWGQTQYF

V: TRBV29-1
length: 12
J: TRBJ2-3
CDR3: CSARRITDTQYF

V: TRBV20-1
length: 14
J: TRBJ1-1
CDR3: CSARRDPLNTEAFF

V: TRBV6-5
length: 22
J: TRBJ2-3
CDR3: CASSYSPPGQKGVISSTDTQYF

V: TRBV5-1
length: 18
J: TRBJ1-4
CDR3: CASSLRGQSLGGNEKLFF

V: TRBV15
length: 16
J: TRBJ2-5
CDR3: CATSLLAGEPQETQYF

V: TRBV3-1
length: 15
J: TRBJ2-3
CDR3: CASSQVGYRTDTQYF

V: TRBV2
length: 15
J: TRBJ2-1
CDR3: CASSGGGGVVNEQFF

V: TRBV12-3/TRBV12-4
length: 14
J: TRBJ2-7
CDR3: CASGARALSYEQYF

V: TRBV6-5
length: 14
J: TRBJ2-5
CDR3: CASSYGTMGETQYF

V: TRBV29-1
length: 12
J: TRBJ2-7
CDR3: CSYSGNSYEQYF

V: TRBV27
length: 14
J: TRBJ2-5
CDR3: CASSLRGDWETQYF

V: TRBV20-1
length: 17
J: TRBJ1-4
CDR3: CSAREPQGISVDEKLFF

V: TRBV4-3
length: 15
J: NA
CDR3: CASSQEWGQGRIQYF

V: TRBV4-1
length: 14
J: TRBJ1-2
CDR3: CASSQDSGARGYTF

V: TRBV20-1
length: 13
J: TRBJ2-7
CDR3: CSAILAGLYEQYF

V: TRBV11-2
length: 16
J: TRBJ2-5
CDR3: CASSSQRGALKETQYF

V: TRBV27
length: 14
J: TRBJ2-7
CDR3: CANSFRPDYYEQYF

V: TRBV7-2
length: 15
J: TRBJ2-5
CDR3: CASSRRGAYLETQYF

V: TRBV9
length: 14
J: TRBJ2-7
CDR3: CASSVAGDPYEQYF

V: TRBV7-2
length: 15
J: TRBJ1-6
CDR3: CASSPGQNNNSPLHF

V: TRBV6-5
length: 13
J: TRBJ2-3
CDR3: CASSYGGVTAQYF

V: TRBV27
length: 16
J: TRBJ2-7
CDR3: CASKDRGDPSSYEQYF